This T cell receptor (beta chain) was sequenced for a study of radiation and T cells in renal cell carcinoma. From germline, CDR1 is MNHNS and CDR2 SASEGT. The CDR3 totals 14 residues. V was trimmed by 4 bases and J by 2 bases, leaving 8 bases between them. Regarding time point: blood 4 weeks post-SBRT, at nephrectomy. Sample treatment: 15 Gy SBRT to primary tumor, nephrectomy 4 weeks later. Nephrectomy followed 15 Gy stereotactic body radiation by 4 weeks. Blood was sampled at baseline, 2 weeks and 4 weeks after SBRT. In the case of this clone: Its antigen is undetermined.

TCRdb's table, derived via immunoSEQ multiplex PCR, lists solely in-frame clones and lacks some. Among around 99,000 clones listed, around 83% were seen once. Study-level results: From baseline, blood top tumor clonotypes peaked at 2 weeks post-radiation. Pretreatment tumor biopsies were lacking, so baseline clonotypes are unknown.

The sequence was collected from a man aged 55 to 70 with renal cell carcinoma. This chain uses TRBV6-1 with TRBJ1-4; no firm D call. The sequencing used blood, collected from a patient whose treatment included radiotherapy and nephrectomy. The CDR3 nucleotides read TGTGCCAGCAGTGTACAGTCGACTAATGAAAAACTGTTTTTT. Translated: CASSVQSTNEKLFF.